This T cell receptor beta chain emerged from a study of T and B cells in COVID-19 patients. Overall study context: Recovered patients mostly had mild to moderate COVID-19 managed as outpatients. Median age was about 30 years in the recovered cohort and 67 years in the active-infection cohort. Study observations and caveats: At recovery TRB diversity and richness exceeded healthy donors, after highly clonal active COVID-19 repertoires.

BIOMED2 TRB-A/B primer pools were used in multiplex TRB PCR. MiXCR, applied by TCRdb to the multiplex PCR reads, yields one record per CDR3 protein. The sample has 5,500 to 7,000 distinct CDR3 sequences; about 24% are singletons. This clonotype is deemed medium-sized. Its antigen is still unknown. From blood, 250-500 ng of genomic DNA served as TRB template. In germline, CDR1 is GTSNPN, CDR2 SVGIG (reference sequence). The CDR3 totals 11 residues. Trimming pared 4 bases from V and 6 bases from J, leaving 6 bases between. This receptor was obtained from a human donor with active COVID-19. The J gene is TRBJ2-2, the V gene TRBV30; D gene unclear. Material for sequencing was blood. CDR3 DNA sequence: TGTGCCTGGAAATCACCCGGGGAGCTGTTTTTT. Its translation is CAWKSPGELFF.